This is a list of T cell receptor beta chains from one sample in a study of blood T cell repertoires in COVID-19. The assay was immunoSEQ multiplex PCR, and TCRdb's table has in-frame clones only and misses some. This sample has approximately 300,000 clones; about 85% occur once, and the top ten carry 1.9%. Sequenced: PBMCs or T cells enriched from blood (not recorded which). These receptors were taken from a woman between 25 and 40 years old who had been exposed to COVID-19. Each CDR3 is given with its conserved first and last residue. A D gene is named only where the DNA matches it firmly. Clone size, where shown, is once, few, many, or a class for clones that have expanded.

D gene	clone size	J gene	V gene	CDR3 DNA	CDR3 protein
NA	NA	TRBJ2-2	TRBV11-3	TGTGCCAGCAGCTTAGCCCGGTCGAACACCGGGGAGCTGTTTTTT	CASSLARSNTGELFF
NA	NA	TRBJ2-7	TRBV4-3	TGCGCCAGCAGCCAAGATACGCAGGGGCTCTACGAGCAGTACTTC	CASSQDTQGLYEQYF
NA	NA	TRBJ1-1	TRBV20-1	TGCAGTGCTAGTCAGGGGACGGTCACTGAAGCTTTCTTT	CSASQGTVTEAFF
NA	NA	TRBJ2-3	TRBV6-2/TRBV6-3	TGTGCCAGCAGTTACCCGCGATCGGGAGCGCCTAGCACAGATACGCAGTATTTT	CASSYPRSGAPSTDTQYF
TRBD1	few	TRBJ1-2	TRBV24-1	TGTGCCACCAGGGGACAGGGGGCGGGTGGCTACACCTTC	CATRGQGAGGYTF
NA	NA	TRBJ2-3	TRBV28	TGTGCCAGCAGTTTTTACGCGGCCGCTAGCACAGATACGCAGTATTTT	CASSFYAAASTDTQYF
TRBD1	NA	TRBJ2-3	TRBV2	TGTGCCAGCATTGGGGACAGGGGGCCCTCCATGGCGCAGTATTTT	CASIGDRGPSMAQYF
TRBD1	few	TRBJ2-7	TRBV6-2/TRBV6-3	TGTGCCAGCAGTTATGGGACAGGGGGGTACGAGCAGTACTTC	CASSYGTGGYEQYF
TRBD1	NA	TRBJ2-1	TRBV9	TGTGCCAGCAGCGGGGGACAGGGGCAACTAAGCAATGAGCAGTTCTTC	CASSGGQGQLSNEQFF
NA	few	TRBJ1-3	TRBV25-1	TGTGCCACCCAGGGCCCCCACTCTGGAAACACCATATATTTT	CATQGPHSGNTIYF
TRBD1	NA	TRBJ1-2	TRBV15	TGTGCCACCAGCAGTGGGGGGACAGGAGCTCATGGCTACACCTTC	CATSSGGTGAHGYTF
NA	NA	TRBJ1-2	TRBV4-2	TGTGCCAGCAGCCAAGAGACAGACTATGGCTACACCTTC	CASSQETDYGYTF
TRBD2	NA	TRBJ2-5	TRBV9	TGTGCCAGCAGCCCCCTGGCGGGGGGCCGGGAGACCCAGTACTTC	CASSPLAGGRETQYF
TRBD1	NA	TRBJ1-2	TRBV15	TGTGCCACCAGCACCGACCGGACAGGAAATTATGGCTACACCTTC	CATSTDRTGNYGYTF
NA	NA	TRBJ1-1	TRBV5-1	TGCGCCAGCAGCACGCAGGGAGGGTTCTCTGAAGCTTTCTTT	CASSTQGGFSEAFF
NA	NA	TRBJ1-5	TRBV2	TGTGCCAGCAACCGAGCCGGACAGATTAGCAATCAGCCCCAGCATTTT	CASNRAGQISNQPQHF
NA	NA	TRBJ1-2	TRBV29-1	TGCAGCGTTGAAGCACAGGGCCGAGGCTACACCTTC	CSVEAQGRGYTF
TRBD1	NA	TRBJ2-1	TRBV18	TGTGCCAGCTCCCCTTCCCGGACAGGGGGCTTCGACAATGAGCAGTTCTTC	CASSPSRTGGFDNEQFF
TRBD2	few	TRBJ2-2	TRBV7-3	TGTGCCAGCAGTCAACTAGCGGGAGGCACCGGGGAGCTGTTTTTT	CASSQLAGGTGELFF
NA	NA	TRBJ1-5	TRBV30	TGTGCCTGGAGTCGACAGGACGATCAGCCCCAGCATTTT	CAWSRQDDQPQHF
TRBD1	NA	TRBJ1-1	TRBV19	TGTGCCAGTAGTGGGACAGGGGCCCTTATGAACACTGAAGCTTTCTTT	CASSGTGALMNTEAFF
NA	NA	TRBJ1-5	TRBV19	TGTGCCAGTAGTAAACAAGTGAATCAGCCCCAGCATTTT	CASSKQVNQPQHF
NA	NA	TRBJ2-7	TRBV19	TGTGCCAGCTCCCTCGGAGGGGGCCCCTACGAGCAGTACTTC	CASSLGGGPYEQYF
TRBD1	NA	TRBJ1-1	TRBV29-1	TGCAGCGTTTTAAGGGGGCTTAAGAGCACTGAAGCTTTCTTT	CSVLRGLKSTEAFF
NA	NA	TRBJ2-3	TRBV4-2	TGTGCCAGCAGCCAAGACCTATTCACAGATACGCAGTATTTT	CASSQDLFTDTQYF
NA	once	TRBJ2-5	TRBV9	TGTGCCAGCAGCGTAACCGCCGAGGGCAGGGGTGGAGAGACCCAGTACTTC	CASSVTAEGRGGETQYF
TRBD2	NA	TRBJ2-1	TRBV7-2	TGTGCCAGCAGCTTAGAGTTGGGACTAGCGGGGGAGCAGTTCTTC	CASSLELGLAGEQFF
NA	NA	TRBJ2-7	TRBV3-1/TRBV3-2	TGTGCCAGCAGCCACGTATCCTACGAGCAGTACTTC	CASSHVSYEQYF
TRBD1	NA	TRBJ1-1	TRBV11-2	TGTGCCAGCAGCTTACATTTGAGGGGGCTGACCGTAATCACTGAAGCTTTCTTT	CASSLHLRGLTVITEAFF
TRBD1	NA	TRBJ2-3	TRBV7-6	TGTGCCAGCAGCTTAGATCGGGGACAGGGAACAGATACGCAGTATTTT	CASSLDRGQGTDTQYF